Presented here are 26 T cell receptor beta chains from one specimen sequenced in a study of blood T cell repertoires in COVID-19 (dated by TCRdb to the early 2020s). The library was obtained by the immunoSEQ multiplex PCR assay. TCRdb obtained this table from immuneACCESS and retained in-frame rearrangements with V and J assigned. These tables miss some clones; where compared with another copy, unresolved V genes account for less than half of the shortfall, and the remainder is unexplained. This sample lists 30,000 to 40,000 clones; more than 70% were detected once. Clones ranked in the top ten supply 2% to 2.5% of the sample. The sample consisted of peripheral blood. The receptor source for this set is a human donor in a cohort sampled during active COVID-19.

The chain links TRBV6-1 to TRBJ1-3; D gene uncertain. V lost 2 bases, J lost 0 bases, and 5 bases lay in between. Germline V CDR1 and CDR2: MNHNS, SASEGT. The CDR3 length is 14 residues. Here the CDR3 reads CASSERGSGNTIYF. Written as DNA, the CDR3 is TGTGCCAGCAGTGAAAGAGGCTCTGGAAACACCATATATTTT.

The chain has TRBV7-6 and TRBJ2-5; 8 nucleotides match TRBD1. CDR3 size: 16 residues. V gave up 3 bases and J gave up 5 bases; unmatched junction bases: 11. Per germline, CDR1 SGHVS and CDR2 FNYEAQ. CDR3 sequence reads: CASSFYRTGSGETQYF. In nucleotides, the CDR3 is TGTGCCAGCAGCTTTTACCGGACAGGGTCAGGCGAGACCCAGTACTTC.

The chain uses TRBV19 and TRBJ1-1, with TRBD1 as a possible D gene (6 bases). CDR1 and CDR2 from the germline V gene are LNHDA and SQIVND (reference sequence). Trimming left V 2 bases short and J 6 bases short, with 13 bases between. The CDR3 length is 14 residues. The CDR3 DNA reads TGTGCCAGTAGTATACGGGGGGCCCTTCCTGAAGCTTTCTTT. Translated: CASSIRGALPEAFF.

This clone occurred a few times. The chain combines TRBV10-1 with TRBJ1-5; 10 bases are shared with TRBD1. The junction had 5 bases not matched to a gene; V was cut back by 9 bases and J by 3 bases. The CDR3 covers 14 residues. Germline CDR1 is WNHNN and CDR2 is SYGVQD (reference sequence). The CDR3 region has the DNA TGCGCCAGTCCCGGGACAGGGGCCAATCAGCCCCAGCATTTT. It yields the protein CASPGTGANQPQHF.

This clone was seen just once. V and J are TRBV19 and TRBJ2-2, with D possibly being TRBD1 (6 bases). The CDR3 is made up of 14 amino acids. In germline, CDR1 is LNHDA, CDR2 SQIVND (reference sequence). V was trimmed by 5 bases and J by 4 bases, leaving 11 bases between them. The chain's CDR3 is CASSLTGVTGELFF. Written as DNA, the CDR3 is TGTGCCAGTAGTTTGACAGGTGTCACCGGGGAGCTGTTTTTT.

J is TRBJ2-7 and V is TRBV2; weak D call: TRBD2 (6 bases). The V gene's germline CDR1 is SNHLY and CDR2 FYNNEI. This CDR3 comprises 13 residues. V lost 4 bases, J lost 4 bases, and 11 bases lay in between. This CDR3 is CASSVREWYEQYF. The CDR3 region has the DNA TGTGCCAGCAGTGTACGGGAGTGGTACGAGCAGTACTTC.

The chain couples TRBV15 to TRBJ1-5; perhaps TRBD1 as D (6 bases). The germline V gene encodes CDR1 LNHNV and CDR2 YYDKDF (reference sequence). The CDR3 consists of 13 residues. V lost 4 bases to trimming and J lost 9 bases, with 13 bases between them. The CDR3 DNA follows: TGTGCCACCAGCACCAGGGGCCCGGGGCCCCAGCATTTT. The encoded protein is CATSTRGPGPQHF.

The chain is built from TRBV11-3 and TRBJ1-4, with a weak D call TRBD1 (5 bases). In germline, CDR1 is SGHNT, CDR2 YENEEA. V dropped 5 bases and J dropped 0 bases, with 10 bases sitting between them. The CDR3 contains 15 residues. The CDR3 DNA reads TGTGCCAGCAGCACCCCAGGGACAACTAATGAAAAACTGTTTTTT. Its protein product is CASSTPGTTNEKLFF.

The V call is TRBV7-2, the J call TRBJ1-2; D is undetermined. V was trimmed by 1 base and J by 6 bases, leaving 12 bases between them. Looked up from germline, CDR1 is SGHTA and CDR2 is FQGNSA. The CDR3 extends over 14 amino acids. The CDR3 nucleotides are TGTGCCAGCAGCTTAGGAATCGGCGGCCATGGCTACACCTTC. This translates into CASSLGIGGHGYTF.

This chain links TRBV5-1 with TRBJ2-1, with D possibly TRBD2 on 6 matching bases. Trimming pared 3 bases from V and 11 bases from J, leaving 12 bases between. This CDR3 has 12 amino acids. Per the germline V gene, CDR1 is SGHRS and CDR2 is YFSETQ. The CDR3 nucleotides read TGCGCCAGCAGCTCATCGGGACTCCAGCAGTTCTTC. Amino acid sequence: CASSSSGLQQFF.

This rearrangement joins TRBV10-2 to TRBJ1-2, with D possibly TRBD1 on 5 matching bases. Trimming removed 2 bases from V and 8 bases from J, with 18 bases in between. The CDR3 has 15 residues. Looked up from germline, CDR1 is WSHSY and CDR2 is SAAADI. The DNA of the CDR3 is TGCGCCAGCAGTGAGCCAATGGTTAGACCAGGGGGCTACACCTTC. It is translated as CASSEPMVRPGGYTF.

CDR3 sequence: CASRDIYSADTQYF. CDR3 nucleotides: TGTGCCAGCAGGGACATCTATTCCGCAGATACGCAGTATTTT. The J gene is TRBJ2-3, the V gene TRBV28; D might be TRBD1 (5 bases). The V end was cut by 6 bases, the J end by 4 bases, with 14 bases between. This CDR3 has 14 amino acids. Germline CDR1 reads MDHEN; CDR2 reads SYDVKM.

The chain links TRBV2 to TRBJ2-7, with a possible D match to TRBD2 (5 bases). Germline V gives CDR1 SNHLY, CDR2 FYNNEI. V was trimmed by 4 bases and J by 0 bases, leaving 10 bases between them. The CDR3 loop spans 14 amino acids. The CDR3 bases are TGTGCCAGCAGTGTTGAGCGGAGCTCCTACGAGCAGTACTTC. It encodes CASSVERSSYEQYF.

This clone was observed a handful of times. The chain joins TRBV28 to TRBJ2-7, with D perhaps TRBD2 (6 bases). The CDR3 is 17 amino acids. Germline V gene data show CDR1 as MDHEN and CDR2 as SYDVKM. The CDR3 coding sequence is TGTGCTAGTGCCTTAAGGCGTGGCGGGGCGGGGCTACTAGAGCAGTACTTC. Encoded protein: CASALRRGGAGLLEQYF.

The chain joins TRBV15 to TRBJ1-5, with a possible D match to TRBD1 (5 bases). The V and J ends lost 5 bases and 3 bases respectively, with 17 bases between them. The CDR3 is 16 amino acids. Germline V CDR1 and CDR2: LNHNV, YYDKDF (reference sequence). The CDR3 protein is CATSPTPMGPNQPQHF. The CDR3 DNA reads as TGTGCCACCAGCCCGACCCCCATGGGGCCCAATCAGCCCCAGCATTTT. Complete variable domain (other parts from reference TRBV15 and TRBJ1-5): DAMVIQNPRYQVTQFGKPVTLSCSQTLNHNVMYWYQQKSSQAPKLLFHYYDKDFNNEADTPDNFQSRRPNTSFCFLDIRSPGLGDTAMYLCATSPTPMGPNQPQHFGDGTRLSIL.

The chain is built from TRBV13 and TRBJ2-5; TRBD1 matches at 7 bases. The CDR3 has 14 amino acids. CDR1 and CDR2 from the germline V gene are PRHDT and FYEKMQ (reference sequence). The trim removed 5 bases at V and 5 bases at J, leaving 8 bases unmatched. CDR3 residues: CASSPTGVGETQYF. CDR3 coding DNA: TGTGCCAGCAGCCCTACAGGGGTAGGCGAGACCCAGTACTTC.

The V gene is TRBV7-2, the J gene TRBJ2-2; 12 bases map to TRBD2. The CDR3 runs to 18 residues. The V and J ends lost 1 base and 0 bases, in that order; junction bases with no gene match: 3. Germline V CDR1 and CDR2: SGHTA, FQGNSA. The CDR3 region is CASSLVLAGGPNTGELFF. DNA for the CDR3: TGTGCCAGCAGCTTAGTACTAGCGGGGGGACCGAACACCGGGGAGCTGTTTTTT. The variable domain in full, with the rest retrieved from reference TRBV7-2 and TRBJ2-2, is GAGVSQSPSNKVTEKGKDVELRCDPISGHTALYWYRQSLGQGLEFLIYFQGNSAPDKSGLPSDRFSAERTGGSVSTLTIQRTQQEDSAVYLCASSLVLAGGPNTGELFFGEGSRLTVL.

This clone has more than one count but fewer than ten. This chain uses TRBV29-1 with TRBJ1-2, with D possibly matching TRBD1 (6 bases). Germline lookup yields CDR1 SQVTM and CDR2 ANQGSEA. The CDR3 totals 12 residues. V lost 7 bases to trimming and J lost 8 bases, with 17 bases between them. The CDR3 reads CSAQGLRSGYTF. CDR3 in DNA: TGCAGCGCTCAGGGGCTGAGGTCAGGCTACACCTTC.

The chain combines TRBV29-1 with TRBJ2-7; 7 positions agree with TRBD1. The CDR3 extends over 15 amino acids. The germline CDR1 and CDR2 sequences are SQVTM and ANQGSEA. The ends lost 2 bases at V and 1 base at J; junction bases unmatched: 8. CDR3 in DNA: TGCAGCGTTGAAAGAGGGACAGTTGGTTCCTACGAGCAGTACTTC. It translates to CSVERGTVGSYEQYF.

This chain uses TRBV16 with TRBJ1-6; D is perhaps TRBD1 (6 bases). The V end was cut by 1 base, the J end by 8 bases, with 12 bases between. Germline CDR1 KGHSY, CDR2 FQNENV. This CDR3 has 15 amino acids. The CDR3 DNA reads as TGTGCCAGCAGCCAATTCCGCAGGGGTGATTCACCCCTCCACTTT. Translation: CASSQFRRGDSPLHF.

The chain joins TRBV4-2 to TRBJ2-3; TRBD2 aligns across 10 bases. Germline V gives CDR1 LGHNA, CDR2 YNFKEQ. The V and J ends lost 1 base and 1 base, in that order; junction bases with no gene match: 5. The CDR3 covers 17 residues. CDR3 sequence: CASSQVAGGGGTDTQYF. The CDR3 DNA reads as TGTGCCAGCAGCCAAGTAGCGGGGGGAGGCGGCACAGATACGCAGTATTTT.

The genes are TRBV19 and TRBJ2-6; tentative D call: TRBD1 (5 bases). The CDR3 is 17 residues long. The germline CDR1 and CDR2 sequences are LNHDA and SQIVND (reference sequence). The V end was cut by 3 bases, the J end by 4 bases, with 16 bases between. The chain's CDR3 is CASSMDTPGSGANVLTF. DNA for the CDR3: TGTGCCAGTAGTATGGATACTCCAGGGTCAGGGGCCAACGTCCTGACTTTC.

Only a few counts were recorded for this clone. The CDR3 DNA sequence: TGTGCCAGTCGACACCTTAATCAGCCCCAGCATTTT. Encoded protein: CASRHLNQPQHF. The chain joins TRBV19 to TRBJ1-5; no reliable D call. CDR1 is LNHDA and CDR2 is SQIVND in the germline V gene (reference sequence). This CDR3 has 12 residues. V lost 8 bases to trimming and J lost 4 bases, with 9 bases between them. The complete variable domain, with remaining parts taken from reference TRBV19 and TRBJ1-5, reads DGGITQSPKYLFRKEGQNVTLSCEQNLNHDAMYWYRQDPGQGLRLIYYSQIVNDFQKGDIAEGYSVSREKKESFPLTVTSAQKNPTAFYLCASRHLNQPQHFGDGTRLSIL.

J is TRBJ1-1 and V is TRBV4-1; D call uncertain. The germline CDR1 and CDR2 sequences are MGHRA and YSYEKL. The CDR3 is 15 amino acids. Trimming removed 0 bases at V and 4 bases at J, with 12 bases between. The CDR3 sequence: CASSQDRAPSTEAFF. The CDR3 nucleotides read TGCGCCAGCAGCCAAGATCGCGCGCCGAGCACTGAAGCTTTCTTT.

This sequence joins TRBV4-1 and TRBJ1-4, with TRBD1 matching over 10 bases. V lost 3 bases to trimming and J lost 8 bases; unmatched junction nucleotides: 3. CDR3 size: 14 residues. Germline loops: CDR1 MGHRA, CDR2 YSYEKL. CDR3 sequence: CASSQDRGREKLFF. CDR3 DNA sequence: TGCGCCAGCAGCCAGGACAGGGGGAGAGAAAAACTGTTTTTT.

This chain uses TRBV5-1 with TRBJ2-3; 11 positions agree with TRBD2. V lost 3 bases to trimming and J lost 1 base; unmatched junction nucleotides: 4. Germline CDR1 is SGHRS and CDR2 is YFSETQ. This CDR3 region has 16 residues. The CDR3 sequence: CASSWGGLAGTDTQYF. DNA for the CDR3: TGCGCCAGCAGCTGGGGGGGACTAGCGGGCACAGATACGCAGTATTTT.